This T cell receptor (beta chain) was identified in a study of T cells after yellow fever vaccination. Study findings and constraints: Reappearance after the booster was observed for most primary-vaccination clones (roughly 96% CD4, over 70% CD8).

Trimming pared 0 bases from V and 4 bases from J, leaving 10 bases between. The CDR3 totals 14 residues. The germline V gene has CDR1 SGHRS and CDR2 YFSETQ. This clonotype showed up many times. Its antigen is unknown. Production of TCR cDNA was by 5'RACE template switching, which also added a universal primer site and UMIs. TCRdb used MiXCR to reprocess the 5' RACE reads, holding one entry per CDR3 protein. The sample shows under 200,000 distinct CDR3 sequences, 6% to 7.5% of them seen only once. This chain links TRBV5-1 with TRBJ1-2; D is perhaps TRBD1 (5 bases). The sample here was CD4+ T cells sorted from PBMCs, taken 5 days after the first yellow fever vaccination. This TCR came from a man aged 18 to 35 who received the YFV17D yellow fever vaccine. CDR3 in amino acids: CASSLGGAGYGYTF. The CDR3 DNA is TGCGCCAGCAGCTTGGGGGGCGCAGGCTATGGCTACACCTTC.